A single TCR beta chain is shown here with its context. Its antigen is not identified. The sample originates from a study of beta chain features in type 1 diabetes. Study-wide points: The study found moderately but significantly shorter TCRB CDR3s in all four CD4+ subsets of Type 1 diabetes patients.

The authors reverse transcribed all of the isolated RNA, so sequencing captured expressed TCRB transcripts. TCRdb keeps only in-frame clones here, not all; method: immunoSEQ multiplex PCR. The data contain under 300,000 clones, around 24% of them seen just once; the ten biggest clones take up around 0.011%. Germline V gives CDR1 MDHEN, CDR2 SYDVKM. The trim removed 8 bases at V and 5 bases at J, leaving 11 bases unmatched. The CDR3 loop spans 15 amino acids. The material sequenced was naive CD4+ T cells from blood. This TCR derives from a woman in her 30s with type 1 diabetes. This chain uses TRBV28 with TRBJ2-5; TRBD2 agrees at 10 bases. The CDR3: CASSRSSGSRETQYF. The CDR3 DNA reads as TGTGCCAGCTCCCGGTCTAGCGGGAGCAGGGAGACCCAGTACTTC.